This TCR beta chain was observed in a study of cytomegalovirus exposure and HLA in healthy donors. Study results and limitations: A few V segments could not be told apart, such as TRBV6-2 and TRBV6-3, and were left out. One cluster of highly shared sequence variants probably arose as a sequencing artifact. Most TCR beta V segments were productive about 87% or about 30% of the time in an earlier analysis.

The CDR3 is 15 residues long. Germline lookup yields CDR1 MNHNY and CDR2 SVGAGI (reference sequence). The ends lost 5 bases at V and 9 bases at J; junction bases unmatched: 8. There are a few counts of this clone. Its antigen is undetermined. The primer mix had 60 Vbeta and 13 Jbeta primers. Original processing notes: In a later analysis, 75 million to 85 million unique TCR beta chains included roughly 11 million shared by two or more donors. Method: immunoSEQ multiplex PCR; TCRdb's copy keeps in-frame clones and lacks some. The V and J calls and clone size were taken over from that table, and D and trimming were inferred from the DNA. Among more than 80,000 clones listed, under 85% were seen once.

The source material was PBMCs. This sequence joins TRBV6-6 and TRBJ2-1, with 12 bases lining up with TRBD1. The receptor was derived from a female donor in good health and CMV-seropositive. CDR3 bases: TGTGCCAGCAGTCCCCCGGGACAGGGGGCCGGTGAGCAGTTCTTC. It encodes CASSPPGQGAGEQFF.